The entry below gives a single T cell receptor (beta chain) sequence along with its context. The antigen it binds to is not known. Per-base qualities were not stored, and no clone one base away is much larger. The trial excluded patients who had a history of autoimmune disease or who were on systemic immunosuppression. Peripheral blood for TCR sequencing was collected from all dose cohorts at baseline, on cycle 4 day 1, and on cycle 7 day 1. Samples came from an open-label, multicenter, first-in-human phase I dose-escalation trial of ivuxolimab. The trial enrolled adults with locally advanced or metastatic head and neck squamous cell, hepatocellular, melanoma or renal cell carcinoma. Before TCR sequencing, CD4+ T cells and CD8+ T cells from peripheral blood were sorted into separate populations. This sample was included in a study of OX40 agonist ivuxolimab in advanced cancers. The study in broad terms: Ivuxolimab was an agonistic, fully human IgG2 monoclonal antibody directed against OX40 (CD134), a costimulatory receptor. The paper describes the monotherapy dose-escalation part (N of about 47 patients) of the phase I trial of ivuxolimab. Peripheral TCRbeta sequencing was intended to test whether TCR sequence diversity was altered and clonal T-cell expansion was caused by ivuxolimab. Intravenous ivuxolimab was administered to patients every 2 weeks at six dose levels: 0.01, 0.1, 0.3, 1.5, 3 and 10 mg/kg. Of the roughly 52 dose-escalation patients, hepatocellular carcinoma was present in around 19, melanoma in around 15, renal cell carcinoma in 9 and head and neck cancer in 9. Three dose-escalation patients achieved partial responses, one with hepatocellular carcinoma and two with cutaneous melanoma. In the dose-escalation cohort, over 65% of patients were male, and the mean age was about 55 years, with a range of about 23 to 85. Prior anti-PD-1, anti-PD-L1 or anti-CTLA-4 therapy was permitted, and 40% to 50% of dose-escalation patients had received checkpoint inhibitors.

For CDR1 and CDR2, the germline V gene lists MDHEN and SYDVKM. The V and J ends are trimmed by 2 bases and 7 bases, leaving 20 bases between them. Counted from cysteine to phenylalanine, this CDR3 has 17 amino acids. The sequence is cut down to CDR3 DNA, 51 bases in frame from base 1. Genomic DNA was isolated from the sorted cells so that the TCRbeta CDR3 region could be sequenced. The immunoSEQ Assay was used to sequence the TCRbeta CDR3 regions. Here the immuneACCESS table is served through TCRdb, limited to in-frame sequences with V and J called. Missing clones are a known gap in these copies; in checked studies unresolved V genes cover under half, and the rest lacks a known reason. This sample lists around 44,000 clones; around 87% were detected once. The ten largest clones add up to 0.3% to 0.4% of the sample. The paper's findings and limits, for the study overall: In partial responders in the 0.1-3.0 mg/kg groups, normalized peripheral clonal expansion was found to be among the lowest, especially among CD8+ T cells. Antigen specificity was not determined for the clonally expanded peripheral T cells. After ivuxolimab, CD8+ T cells had more expanded clones than CD4+ T cells on average. Low levels of normalized T-cell clonal expansion were also seen in some patients who did not respond. At doses from 0.1 to 3.0 mg/kg, clonal expansion was seen in both CD4+ and CD8+ blood T cells between baseline and week 6.

This sequence uses TRBV28 and TRBJ1-4; there is no confident call for the D gene. The sequence was collected from an adult with an advanced solid tumor such as melanoma, head and neck, liver or kidney cancer. This specimen was CD4+ or CD8+ T cells sorted from blood, taken in a trial of the OX40 agonist ivuxolimab. The CDR3 sequence is CASSLSDRTAGIEKLFF. The DNA sequence is TGTGCCAGCAGTTTAAGTGATCGAACAGCTGGCATTGAAAAACTGTTTTTT.